The entry below gives a single T cell receptor beta chain sequence along with its context. Germline trimming cut 1 base from V and 0 bases from J; bases unmatched to any gene: 6. CDR3 length: 17 residues. Germline CDR1 and CDR2: MNHEY and SMNVEV (reference sequence). Generated by immunoSEQ multiplex PCR, the TCRdb table keeps only in-frame clones and is missing some. The sample has just over 20,000 clones, around 97% seen once; the top ten hold about 10%. This specimen comes from a study of cytomegalovirus exposure and HLA in healthy donors. The sequenced sample consisted of PBMCs. The chain carries TRBV27 and TRBJ2-7; TRBD1 matches at 10 bases. The TCR comes from a man younger than 40 in good health and CMV-seropositive. Here the CDR3 DNA reads TGTGCCAGCAGTTTATTGACAGGGGGCCAGGGCTCCTACGAGCAGTACTTC. Translation gives CASSLLTGGQGSYEQYF.